The T cell receptor beta chain described here comes from a study of CD8+CD57+ T cells in acquired aplastic anemia. Patients chosen for sequencing had shown CD8+CD57+ cell expansion by flow cytometry. With V trimmed by 5 bases and J by 6 bases, 5 bases remained unmatched. The CDR3 length is 12 residues. Germline-derived CDR1 and CDR2 are DFQATT and SNEGSKA (reference sequence). Points from the study as a whole: Patients showed no significant difference from controls in CD8+ Simpson's diversity. Patients and controls were found to share more than 25 CD8+ CDR3 sequences.

Comment on this clonotype: Its specificity is unknown.

TCR beta VDJ and CDR3 profiles were obtained from a genomic DNA template. TCRdb used MiXCR to reprocess the reads, holding one entry per CDR3 protein. The repertoire holds about 150,000 distinct CDR3 sequences, with approximately 52% as singletons. The TCR originated in a human donor with aplastic anemia. The sample was sorted CD4+, CD8+, or CD8+CD57+ T cells (not recorded which) from PBMCs. The chain combines TRBV20-1 with TRBJ2-7; 9 bases agree with TRBD1. The CDR3 DNA is TGCAGTGCTGAAACAGGGGGCGCCGAGCAGTACTTC. Amino acid sequence: CSAETGGAEQYF.